The sequence of this TCR beta chain was determined in a study of shared clonotypes between healthy human individuals. The naive CD8 population came from CD45RO-negative cells selected for CCR7, without terminally differentiated effector memory CD45RA+ cells. Every contributor of samples was a Caucasian grown-up residing in Nashville, Tennessee. The V gene's germline CDR1 is KGHSH and CDR2 LQKENI. The V and J ends lost 3 bases and 0 bases respectively, with 14 bases between them. CDR3 length: 17 residues. TCRdb's copy holds only in-frame clones and misses some; the assay was immunoSEQ multiplex PCR. The table has about 820,000 clones, about 92% seen once.

Sequenced input: naive CD8+ T cells sorted from blood. The chain carries TRBV18 and TRBJ1-4; D is uncertain. The receptor was derived from a man aged 25-45 years in good health. CDR3: CASSPRTGESTNEKLFF. CDR3 coding DNA: TGTGCCAGCTCACCCCGAACGGGAGAGTCAACTAATGAAAAACTGTTTTTT. The full variable domain, in which reference TRBV18 and TRBJ1-4 provide the parts outside the CDR3, is NAGVMQNPRHLVRRRGQEARLRCSPMKGHSHVYWYRQLPEEGLKFMVYLQKENIIDESGMPKERFSAEFPKEGPSILRIQQVVRGDSAAYFCASSPRTGESTNEKLFFGSGTQLSVL.